Following are 19 T cell receptor beta chains from one sample sequenced in a study of blood T cell repertoires in COVID-19. The repertoire was sequenced with immunoSEQ multiplex PCR; TCRdb's copy has only in-frame clones and lacks some. Of 150,000 to 200,000 clones listed, 89% are singletons. Sequenced material: peripheral blood. These receptors were obtained from a man between 18 and 35 years old who had recovered from COVID-19.

The V gene is TRBV28, the J gene TRBJ2-7, with a tentative D call TRBD1 (6 bases). The germline V gene has CDR1 MDHEN and CDR2 SYDVKM. V was trimmed by 6 bases and J by 0 bases, leaving 24 bases between them. This CDR3 is built from 18 residues. This chain's CDR3 is CASSPTILGAKFSYEQYF. DNA for the CDR3: TGTGCCAGCAGCCCCACTATTTTGGGGGCCAAATTCTCCTACGAGCAGTACTTC.

The chain recombines TRBV12-3 or TRBV12-4 with TRBJ1-4; D remains unclear. This CDR3 contains 12 residues. Trimming pared 6 bases from V and 7 bases from J, leaving 9 bases between. CDR3 sequence (DNA): TGTGCCAGCAGCGCCGCGGGTGAAAAACTGTTTTTT. It encodes CASSAAGEKLFF.

The chain has TRBV28 and TRBJ1-5, with D unresolved. The ends were cut back, 11 bases at V and 4 bases at J, with 15 bases in the middle. Germline V gene sequence: CDR1 MDHEN, CDR2 SYDVKM. CDR3 size: 13 residues. The DNA of the CDR3 is TGTGCCTCGAAGGGAGTCGATAATCAGCCCCAGCATTTT. This codes for CASKGVDNQPQHF.

This chain connects TRBV2 to TRBJ1-4, with D possibly matching TRBD1 (6 bases). The CDR3 totals 14 residues. Germline lookup yields CDR1 SNHLY and CDR2 FYNNEI. Trimming removed 4 bases at V and 3 bases at J, with 9 bases between. The CDR3 here is CASSAGVANEKLFF. The CDR3 DNA is TGTGCCAGCAGTGCAGGGGTGGCTAATGAAAAACTGTTTTTT.

The CDR3 loop reads CASSLDSSPRAQHF. The CDR3 nucleotides read TGTGCCAGCAGCTTGGACAGTTCCCCAAGGGCCCAGCATTTT. The chain couples TRBV7-2 to TRBJ1-5, with D perhaps matching TRBD1 (6 bases). Trimming removed 3 bases at V and 11 bases at J, with 17 bases between. Per germline, CDR1 SGHTA and CDR2 FQGNSA. The CDR3 is made up of 14 amino acids.

The rearrangement joins TRBV28 to TRBJ2-2; 12 bases align to TRBD2. The V segment lost 7 bases and the J segment 9 bases; nucleotides outside the gene matches: 9. The CDR3 spans 15 residues. From germline, CDR1 is MDHEN and CDR2 SYDVKM. The CDR3: CASTGVTSGSWELFF. Written as DNA, the CDR3 is TGTGCCAGCACCGGGGTGACTAGCGGGAGCTGGGAGCTGTTTTTT.

The chain couples TRBV27 to TRBJ2-7; 8 bases match TRBD1. The V gene's germline CDR1 is MNHEY and CDR2 SMNVEV (reference sequence). The V gene end was trimmed by 0 bases and the J gene end by 2 bases; junction bases not matched to a gene: 6. This CDR3 region has 16 residues. CDR3 in amino acids: CASSLSDREIAYEQYF. CDR3 nucleotide sequence: TGTGCCAGCAGTTTATCGGACAGGGAAATAGCCTACGAGCAGTACTTC.

The J gene is TRBJ2-3, the V gene TRBV6-1, with D maybe TRBD2 (7 bases). This CDR3 region has 16 residues. Germline V CDR1 and CDR2: MNHNS, SASEGT. Trimming left V 4 bases short and J 1 base short, with 15 bases between. The CDR3 DNA sequence: TGTGCCAGCAGTGGGGGAGGGGGGAAGGGCACAGATACGCAGTATTTT. It codes for CASSGGGGKGTDTQYF.

The chain links TRBV7-2 to TRBJ1-2; D is perhaps TRBD1 (6 bases). Germline CDR1 reads SGHTA; CDR2 reads FQGNSA. This CDR3 is built from 15 residues. V lost 5 bases and J 7 bases, leaving 20 bases between the germline ends. CDR3 sequence reads: CASSLSPGRGGGYTF. In DNA, the CDR3 is TGTGCCAGCAGCCTCTCGCCGGGGAGGGGGGGTGGCTACACCTTC.

The gene calls are TRBV7-3 and TRBJ2-1, with a possible D match to TRBD1 (5 bases). The length of the CDR3 is 15 residues. V gave up 2 bases and J gave up 9 bases, with 17 bases separating them. Germline-derived CDR1 and CDR2 are SGHTA and FQGTGA. The CDR3 region is CASSLGVGQGVEQFF. The CDR3 DNA is TGTGCCAGCAGCTTAGGGGTGGGTCAAGGGGTTGAGCAGTTCTTC.

J is TRBJ2-3 and V is TRBV6-4; possibly TRBD2 for D (6 bases). In germline, CDR1 is MRHNA, CDR2 SNTAGT. This CDR3 is 18 amino acids long. The V gene lost 0 bases and the J gene lost 1 base, with 17 bases spanning the gap. DNA for the CDR3: TGTGCCAGCAGTGACTCGATTGCGACGCGGGAACGCACAGATACGCAGTATTTT. Translation gives CASSDSIATRERTDTQYF.

This clone has more than one count but fewer than ten. The chain is built from TRBV7-2 and TRBJ2-5; 7 nucleotides align to TRBD2. In germline, CDR1 is SGHTA, CDR2 FQGNSA. The junction had 9 bases not matched to a gene; V was cut back by 4 bases and J by 1 base. This CDR3 contains 16 residues. The CDR3 region is CASSSFPRTSQETQYF. DNA for the CDR3: TGTGCCAGCAGCTCATTTCCCCGGACTAGCCAAGAGACCCAGTACTTC. The full variable domain, with the rest looked up from reference TRBV7-2 and TRBJ2-5, is GAGVSQSPSNKVTEKGKDVELRCDPISGHTALYWYRQSLGQGLEFLIYFQGNSAPDKSGLPSDRFSAERTGGSVSTLTIQRTQQEDSAVYLCASSSFPRTSQETQYFGPGTRLLVL.

In DNA form, the CDR3 reads TGTGCCAGCTCCAGCCTAAGCGTGGAAAAACTGTTTTTT. It codes for CASSSLSVEKLFF. J is TRBJ1-4 and V is TRBV3-1 (or the pseudogene TRBV3-2); D is ambiguous. Trimming shortened V by 8 bases and J by 8 bases, and 15 bases separated the two germline ends. Germline loops: CDR1 LGHDT, CDR2 YNNKEL (reference sequence). There are 13 residues in the CDR3.

The gene calls are TRBV7-2 and TRBJ2-3; the D gene is possibly TRBD1 (6 bases). Germline loops: CDR1 SGHTA, CDR2 FQGNSA. V lost 5 bases and J lost 4, with 10 bases in between. The CDR3 consists of 13 residues. CDR3 loop: CASSPNRADTQYF. The CDR3 coding sequence is TGTGCCAGCAGCCCAAACAGGGCAGATACGCAGTATTTT.

This chain links TRBV5-1 with TRBJ2-1, with 7 bases fitting TRBD1. V shed 0 bases and J 7 bases; nucleotides not matched to a gene: 4. The germline V gene encodes CDR1 SGHRS and CDR2 YFSETQ. The length of the CDR3 is 14 residues. The CDR3 sequence: CASSLGQGRNEQFF. In DNA form, the CDR3 reads TGCGCCAGCAGCTTGGGACAGGGCAGAAATGAGCAGTTCTTC.

The V and J genes are TRBV29-1 and TRBJ1-1; TRBD1 matches at 9 bases. The length of the CDR3 is 13 residues. Trimming cost V 5 bases and J 5 bases; bases outside gene matches: 6. The V gene's germline CDR1 is SQVTM and CDR2 ANQGSEA. CDR3 DNA: TGCAGCGTTCAGGGACAGGGAGGGACTGAAGCTTTCTTT. It is translated as CSVQGQGGTEAFF.

The J gene is TRBJ1-5, the V gene TRBV4-3, with 9 positions matching TRBD1. Germline V gives CDR1 LGHNA, CDR2 YSLEER. V lost 1 base, J lost 5 bases, and 6 bases stayed unmatched. This CDR3 region has 16 residues. The CDR3 DNA sequence: TGCGCCAGCAGCCAAGGTGCCGGGACAGGGTATCAGCCCCAGCATTTT. It yields the protein CASSQGAGTGYQPQHF.

The chain uses TRBV6-1 and TRBJ1-2; weak D call: TRBD1 (5 bases). Germline CDR1 reads MNHNS; CDR2 reads SASEGT. The CDR3 consists of 14 residues. With 2 bases removed from V and 6 bases from J, the gap between germline ends came to 13 bases. The chain's CDR3 is CASSERARVDGYTF. The CDR3 DNA is TGTGCCAGCAGTGAAAGGGCCAGGGTAGATGGCTACACCTTC.

V is TRBV27 and J is TRBJ2-7, with 9 bases that match TRBD1. Trimming took 8 bases from V and 4 from J; bases not matched to a gene: 6. Germline loops: CDR1 MNHEY, CDR2 SMNVEV (reference sequence). The CDR3 covers 13 residues. CDR3 DNA: TGTGCCAGCGGCACAGGGGGCACGTACGAGCAGTACTTC. It encodes CASGTGGTYEQYF.